This T cell receptor (beta chain) came from a study of CXCR3-negative and CXCR3-positive naive CD8 T cells. As for the study in general: The TRB read total, roughly 140 million, broke down to about 1.5 +/- 0.3 million reads per library.

TRB cDNA was prepared as libraries by UMI-labeled 5' RACE. With the 5' RACE reads reprocessed, TCRdb shows one record per CDR3 protein and no DNA. Its table records roughly 100,000 distinct CDR3 sequences. Germline loops: CDR1 SNHLY, CDR2 FYNNEI. The CDR3 contains 14 residues. Within the CD8+ T cell compartment, naive cells were CD45RO-CCR7+CD27+CD95-. Study-wide results and limits: High diversity, comparable across both naive subsets, contrasted with much lower diversity in memory CD8+ cells. Naive cells with CXCR3 showed TRB CDR3s that were more hydrophobic than those in CXCR3-negative naive cells. Most assays were run on fresh PBMCs (CXCR3 expression partially decreased after cryopreservation).

Comments on this clonotype: Its antigen is as yet unknown.

The V call is TRBV2, the J call TRBJ2-2; with no DNA, the TCRdb D assignment of TRBD1 cannot be verified. Sample: naive CXCR3+ CD8+ T cells from blood. The subset here: CD45RO-CCR7+CD27+CD95- naive CD8+ T cells expressing CXCR3 (TNR3+). This sequence originates from a human donor in good health. Some clones in this sample may be carry-over from other donors' samples. Here the CDR3 reads CASRDRGGTGELFF.